Shown below are 26 T cell receptor beta chains from a single sample sequenced in a study of neurological immune-mediated disorders. TCRdb reprocessed the 5' RACE reads with MiXCR, giving one entry per CDR3 protein. The sample contains about 55,000 distinct CDR3 sequences, more than 4% of which appear only once. Sequencing used PBMCs. The receptors were gathered from a man aged 50 to 60 with multiple sclerosis.

In this sample, this clonotype turned up many times. The chain employs TRBV5-1 and TRBJ2-3; TRBD1 agrees at 10 bases. V lost 4 bases to trimming and J lost 2 bases; unmatched junction nucleotides: 7. The V gene's germline CDR1 is SGHRS and CDR2 YFSETQ. The CDR3 sequence is 16 residues long. The CDR3 is CASSLWTGGSTDTQYF. The CDR3 nucleotides read TGCGCCAGCAGCCTCTGGACAGGGGGGTCCACAGATACGCAGTATTTT. The whole variable domain, filled in from reference TRBV5-1 and TRBJ2-3, reads KAGVTQTPRYLIKTRGQQVTLSCSPISGHRSVSWYQQTPGQGLQFLFEYFSETQRNKGNFPGRFSGRQFSNSRSEMNVSTLELGDSALYLCASSLWTGGSTDTQYFGPGTRLTVL.

In its sample, this clonotype was seen many times. The rearrangement uses TRBV28 and TRBJ1-2, with a possible D match to TRBD1 (6 bases). Trimming shortened V by 7 bases and J by 2 bases, and 17 bases separated the two germline ends. Germline-derived CDR1 and CDR2 are MDHEN and SYDVKM. The CDR3 extends over 15 amino acids. The CDR3 DNA reads as TGTGCCAGCAAACCATTGGGGGGACAAAACTATGGCTACACCTTC. Residues: CASKPLGGQNYGYTF.

This clonotype was picked up many times. The chain uses TRBV12-3 or TRBV12-4 and TRBJ1-5; D possibly corresponds to TRBD1 (6 bases). The CDR3 runs to 15 residues. The V end was cut by 0 bases, the J end by 5 bases, with 11 bases between. CDR3 in DNA: TGTGCCAGCAGTTTAGCTGGGCAGGGGCATCAGCCCCAGCATTTT. It is translated as CASSLAGQGHQPQHF.

This clonotype has at least ten counts. An end of the junction does not agree with germline; a read error may underlie this. V usage is TRBV5-1 and J usage is TRBJ1-1, with D perhaps matching TRBD1 (6 bases). Germline assignment: CDR1 SGHRS and CDR2 YFSETQ. The CDR3 is 15 residues long. The DNA for the CDR3 is TGCGCCAGCAGATTGGGACACGTAACGAACACTGAAGCTTTCTTT. Its translation: CASRLGHVTNTEAFF.

The genes are TRBV5-6 and TRBJ1-5; TRBD1 aligns across 7 bases. There are 16 residues in the CDR3. The germline V gene encodes CDR1 SGHDT and CDR2 YYEEEE. Trimming took 1 base from V and 2 from J; bases not matched to a gene: 6. The CDR3, as DNA: TGTGCCAGCAGCTTGTGGGACAGAGGCCGCAATCAGCCCCAGCATTTT. Amino acids: CASSLWDRGRNQPQHF.

This clonotype came up a few times. The gene calls are TRBV5-1 and TRBJ2-2; TRBD2 matches 12 bases. The germline V gene has CDR1 SGHRS and CDR2 YFSETQ. This CDR3 spans 16 amino acids. J lost 3 bases, V lost 5 bases, and 5 bases had no gene match. CDR3 in DNA: TGCGCCAGCAGTATGACTAGCGGGAGTTACACCGGGGAGCTGTTTTTT. Translation: CASSMTSGSYTGELFF.

This clonotype was seen many times. The CDR3, as DNA: TGTGCCACCAGCAGAGGCGGAGGCCTTTTCTCCTACGAGCAGTACTTC. The encoded protein is CATSRGGGLFSYEQYF. This sequence joins TRBV15 and TRBJ2-7, with D possibly being TRBD2 (5 bases). The V and J ends lost 1 base and 0 bases respectively, with 13 bases between them. The CDR3 covers 16 residues. The V gene's germline CDR1 is LNHNV and CDR2 YYDKDF (reference sequence).

There are a few counts of this clonotype. A much larger clonotype is one base distant, so this may be a read error. The chain carries TRBV12-3 or TRBV12-4 and TRBJ1-1; D gene uncertain. The CDR3 has 14 residues. V dropped 2 bases and J dropped 1 base, with 8 bases sitting between them. Here the CDR3 reads CASSLLEKNTEAFF. In DNA, the CDR3 is TGTGCCAGCAGTTTACTGGAAAAGAACACTGAAGCTTTCTTT.

This clonotype has only a few counts. A much larger clone lies a single base off, so this may be a read error. The rearrangement links TRBV6-4 to TRBJ2-1; no definite D call. V was cut by 2 bases and J by 1 base, with 3 bases left in between. The CDR3 runs to 13 residues. Per the germline V gene, CDR1 is MRHNA and CDR2 is SNTAGT. The CDR3: CASSDKSYNEQFF. CDR3 in DNA: TGTGCCAGCAGTGACAAATCCTACAATGAGCAGTTCTTC.

This clonotype has ten or more counts. The CDR3 region is CSAYEPATGFNSPLHF. CDR3 in DNA: TGCAGTGCTTACGAGCCAGCTACAGGCTTTAATTCACCCCTCCACTTT. The V gene is TRBV20-1, the J gene TRBJ1-6; weak D call: TRBD1 (5 bases). The CDR3 sequence is 16 residues long. Looked up from germline, CDR1 is DFQATT and CDR2 is SNEGSKA (reference sequence). Trimming took off 5 bases at V and 6 bases at J, with 20 bases between the two ends.

The chain joins TRBV20-1 to TRBJ1-4; D unclear. Trimming removed 6 bases at V and 0 bases at J, with 8 bases between. The V gene's germline CDR1 is DFQATT and CDR2 SNEGSKA (reference sequence). CDR3 length: 13 amino acids. CDR3 DNA sequence: TGCAGTGCCCTAACTGCAACTAATGAAAAACTGTTTTTT. Amino acid sequence: CSALTATNEKLFF.

This clonotype was counted at least ten times. V and J are TRBV28 and TRBJ2-1; D is tentatively TRBD1 or TRBD2 (6 bases each). CDR1 and CDR2 (germline): MDHEN, SYDVKM. The CDR3 loop spans 16 amino acids. V was trimmed by 4 bases and J by 2 bases, leaving 15 bases between them. The CDR3 DNA is TGTGCCAGCAGTTCGGGTGCGGGACAACCCTACAATGAGCAGTTCTTC. Translated: CASSSGAGQPYNEQFF. The full variable domain, completed using reference TRBV28 and TRBJ2-1, is DVKVTQSSRYLVKRTGEKVFLECVQDMDHENMFWYRQDPGLGLRLIYFSYDVKMKEKGDIPEGYSVSREKKERFSLILESASTNQTSMYLCASSSGAGQPYNEQFFGPGTRLTVL.

The sample holds many counts of this clonotype. This chain joins TRBV5-1 and TRBJ1-1; 7 bases agree with TRBD1. The CDR3 spans 15 residues. CDR1 is SGHRS and CDR2 is YFSETQ in the germline V gene. The junction had 5 bases not matched to a gene; V was cut back by 2 bases and J by 1 base. The CDR3 bases are TGCGCCAGCAGCTTCGAGGCAGGGGGGAACACTGAAGCTTTCTTT. The encoded protein is CASSFEAGGNTEAFF.

This clonotype was detected ten times or more. The gene calls are TRBV3-1 and TRBJ2-7, with TRBD1 identical over 7 bases. The CDR3 has 13 residues. Germline V gene sequence: CDR1 LGHDT, CDR2 YNNKEL (reference sequence). V dropped 4 bases and J dropped 1; count of bases not matched to a gene: 1. CDR3 sequence (DNA): TGTGCCAGCAGCCCGGGACAGTCCTACGAGCAGTACTTC. This sequence encodes CASSPGQSYEQYF.

In its sample, this clonotype was seen many times. CDR3 in DNA: TGTGCCATCAGTGAGAGAGGACAGGGGCTGTCCACCGGGGAGCTGTTTTTT. Residues: CAISERGQGLSTGELFF. The chain uses TRBV10-3 and TRBJ2-2; 9 bases map to TRBD1. CDR3 size: 17 residues. Germline V gene lookup returns CDR1 ENHRY and CDR2 SYGVKD. V gave up 2 bases and J gave up 4 bases; unmatched junction bases: 8.

This clonotype has just a few counts. V is TRBV7-9 and J is TRBJ2-6; D is perhaps TRBD1 or TRBD2 (6 bases each). CDR1 SEHNR and CDR2 FQNEAQ come from the germline V gene (reference sequence). V was clipped by 4 bases and J by 4 bases, with 17 bases between them. The CDR3 consists of 17 residues. The CDR3 spells CASSSSNGGTGANVLTF. CDR3 DNA sequence: TGTGCCAGCAGCTCCTCCAACGGGGGCACAGGGGCCAACGTCCTGACTTTC.

This clonotype was counted between two and nine times. This sequence joins TRBV5-1 and TRBJ2-3, with D perhaps matching TRBD2 (6 bases). The germline V gene has CDR1 SGHRS and CDR2 YFSETQ. Trimming pared 4 bases from V and 1 base from J, leaving 13 bases between. This CDR3 region has 15 residues. The CDR3 protein is CASSHGAGRTDTQYF. The DNA for the CDR3 is TGCGCCAGCAGCCATGGGGCGGGACGCACAGATACGCAGTATTTT.

This clonotype was observed a handful of times. The chain links TRBV14 to TRBJ2-2; TRBD1 aligns across 7 bases. CDR1 and CDR2 (germline): SGHDN, FVKESK. The CDR3 contains 16 residues. After removal of 1 base from V and 3 bases from J, the junction contained 5 bases not matched to a gene. The CDR3 loop is CASSQVPGQYTGELFF. CDR3 in DNA: TGTGCCAGCAGCCAAGTTCCGGGACAGTACACCGGGGAGCTGTTTTTT. Looking up the rest from reference TRBV14 and TRBJ2-2 gives the full variable domain: EAGVTQFPSHSVIEKGQTVTLRCDPISGHDNLYWYRRVMGKEIKFLLHFVKESKQDESGMPNNRFLAERTGGTYSTLKVQPAELEDSGVYFCASSQVPGQYTGELFFGEGSRLTVL.

Ten or more counts support this clonotype. CDR3 in DNA: TGTGCCAGCAGCTTGACTAGCGGTTACAATGAGCAGTTCTTC. Translated: CASSLTSGYNEQFF. The chain recombines TRBV25-1 with TRBJ2-1; 9 bases map to TRBD2. V lost 6 bases to trimming and J lost 4 bases; unmatched junction nucleotides: 4. This CDR3 has 14 residues. Per germline, CDR1 MGHDK and CDR2 SYGVNS. The full variable domain, completed using reference TRBV25-1 and TRBJ2-1, is EADIYQTPRYLVIGTGKKITLECSQTMGHDKMYWYQQDPGMELHLIHYSYGVNSTEKGDLSSESTVSRIRTEHFPLTLESARPSHTSQYLCASSLTSGYNEQFFGPGTRLTVL.

For this clonotype: One junction end does not reproduce the germline sequence, and a read error may be involved. V gene TRBV7-2 combines with J gene TRBJ1-6; D is unclear. The CDR3 has 14 amino acids. Germline-derived CDR1 and CDR2 are SGHTA and FQGNSA. The CDR3 DNA follows: TGTGCCAGCAGCTTAGAGCTTGGATTGTCACCCCTACACTTT. The encoded protein is CASSLELGLSPLHF.

This clonotype was seen only a few times. V usage is TRBV20-1 and J usage is TRBJ2-5; D is perhaps TRBD1 (5 bases). Trimming took off 7 bases at V and 5 bases at J, with 17 bases between the two ends. CDR1 and CDR2 from the germline V gene are DFQATT and SNEGSKA (reference sequence). The CDR3 has 13 residues. CDR3 sequence (DNA): TGCAGTGTCCGAGAAGCAGGGATTGAGACCCAGTACTTC. This encodes CSVREAGIETQYF.

This clonotype was found a few times. V and J are TRBV20-1 and TRBJ2-7; D call uncertain. The germline CDR1 and CDR2 sequences are DFQATT and SNEGSKA (reference sequence). V lost 4 bases, J lost 2 bases, and 6 bases lay in between. CDR3 length equals 11 residues. The CDR3, as DNA: TGCAGTGCTATTAGCACCTACGAGCAGTACTTC. It encodes CSAISTYEQYF.

This clonotype came up a few times. The chain has TRBV11-2 and TRBJ2-7; 8 nucleotides match TRBD1. Looked up from germline, CDR1 is SGHAT and CDR2 is FQNNGV. V dropped 6 bases and J dropped 7; count of bases not matched to a gene: 11. This CDR3 contains 14 residues. The CDR3: CASSPLQGAGEQYF. For the CDR3, the DNA is TGTGCCAGCAGTCCACTGCAGGGGGCGGGGGAGCAGTACTTC.

This clonotype was seen ten or more times. The chain joins TRBV10-3 to TRBJ2-7; tentatively, D is TRBD2 (6 bases). The CDR3 loop spans 14 amino acids. Per germline, CDR1 ENHRY and CDR2 SYGVKD. V was pared by 3 bases and J by 6 bases, with 15 bases between. CDR3 nucleotides: TGTGCCATCAGTGAAACTAGCCCCTCGGGCGAGCAGTACTTC. Protein sequence: CAISETSPSGEQYF.

At least ten counts were recorded for this clonotype. For the CDR3, the DNA is TGCAGTGCTAGACGGGGTAATGAAAAACTGTTTTTT. This codes for CSARRGNEKLFF. The chain is built from TRBV20-1 and TRBJ1-4; D call uncertain. This CDR3 region has 12 residues. CDR1 is DFQATT, CDR2 SNEGSKA, per germline (reference sequence). Trimming left V 2 bases short and J 4 bases short, with 5 bases between.

At least ten counts were recorded for this clonotype. The V and J genes are TRBV5-1 and TRBJ2-2, with a possible D match to TRBD2 (6 bases). Trimming cost V 5 bases and J 6 bases, with 14 bases left between them. CDR3 length equals 14 residues. Germline V gives CDR1 SGHRS, CDR2 YFSETQ. CDR3 loop: CASSPAPGAGELFF. The CDR3 DNA reads TGCGCCAGCAGTCCGGCCCCGGGGGCCGGGGAGCTGTTTTTT. Looking up the rest from reference TRBV5-1 and TRBJ2-2 gives the full variable domain: KAGVTQTPRYLIKTRGQQVTLSCSPISGHRSVSWYQQTPGQGLQFLFEYFSETQRNKGNFPGRFSGRQFSNSRSEMNVSTLELGDSALYLCASSPAPGAGELFFGEGSRLTVL.